This TCR beta chain emerged from a study of cytotoxic CD8 clonotypes in ibrutinib-treated CLL. The overall study: Included were about 11 relapsed/refractory and about 14 treatment-naive patients, of whom 17 to 18 were IGHV unmutated. Collecting the response samples happened after a median 12 months of treatment, with a range of 6 to 36. Notes on the study in general: Patients showed higher baseline clonality than age-matched healthy donors, and it tracked circulating CD8+ T-cell counts.

A note on this clone: Its cognate antigen is unknown.

The repertoire was sequenced with immunoSEQ multiplex PCR; TCRdb's copy has only in-frame clones and lacks some. The data show 200,000 to 250,000 clones, roughly 73% seen once. Here the sequenced sample was PBMCs, taken after 12 months of ibrutinib treatment. The source of this sequence is a human donor with chronic lymphocytic leukemia.

The CDR3 loop reads CASGLVQLMERSTDTQYF. Here the CDR3 DNA reads TGTGCTAGTGGTTTGGTACAGTTGATGGAGAGAAGCACAGATACGCAGTATTTT. The genes are TRBV12-5 and TRBJ2-3; D is unresolved. CDR3 length equals 18 residues. The ends were cut back, 0 bases at V and 0 bases at J, with 16 bases in the middle. Germline V CDR1 and CDR2: LGHNT, FRNRAP.